A selection of T cell receptor beta chains follows, all from one sample in a study of control samples from healthy donors and cancer patients. Only in-frame clones appear in the TCRdb table, and some are missing; sequencing was by immunoSEQ multiplex PCR. Of 150,000 or so clones listed, more than 85% are singletons. Material: blood. The receptors stem from a man between 18 and 35 years old in good health. Both conserved end residues are part of each CDR3. Fields, in order: D gene, V gene, CDR3 length, CDR3 protein. D genes are given only for firm matches.

D gene: .; V gene: TRBV10-3; CDR3 length: 14; CDR3 protein: CAIRPGPRGYEQYF
D gene: .; V gene: TRBV10-2; CDR3 length: 12; CDR3 protein: CASSVGYNEQFF
D gene: .; V gene: TRBV6-5; CDR3 length: 14; CDR3 protein: CASSPTWGSEKLFF
D gene: .; V gene: TRBV28; CDR3 length: 15; CDR3 protein: CASSSRLRSNQPQHF
D gene: TRBD1; V gene: TRBV7-2; CDR3 length: 15; CDR3 protein: CASSLEPGGVTEAFF
D gene: .; V gene: TRBV30; CDR3 length: 13; CDR3 protein: CAWGRTQGLGYTF
D gene: .; V gene: TRBV4-1; CDR3 length: 16; CDR3 protein: CASSPSEVVLTEKLFF
D gene: TRBD1; V gene: TRBV30; CDR3 length: 14; CDR3 protein: CAWSRDRDNEKLFF
D gene: .; V gene: TRBV6-5; CDR3 length: 13; CDR3 protein: CATFWDGSYEQYF
D gene: TRBD2; V gene: TRBV11-1; CDR3 length: 14; CDR3 protein: CASSLEAGAYEQYF
D gene: .; V gene: TRBV5-4; CDR3 length: 14; CDR3 protein: CASSLVDPNSPLHF
D gene: .; V gene: TRBV19; CDR3 length: 17; CDR3 protein: CASSILGGGKGQETQYF
D gene: TRBD2; V gene: TRBV5-1; CDR3 length: 16; CDR3 protein: CASSLKRGRGTDTQYF
D gene: TRBD2; V gene: TRBV5-1; CDR3 length: 14; CDR3 protein: CASSLSGTSGLQFF
D gene: .; V gene: TRBV5-6; CDR3 length: 15; CDR3 protein: CASSTSGQARGEQFF
D gene: .; V gene: TRBV21-1; CDR3 length: 17; CDR3 protein: CASSSCTIGTGKETQYF
D gene: .; V gene: TRBV11-2; CDR3 length: 12; CDR3 protein: CASSSERGPLHF
D gene: .; V gene: TRBV30; CDR3 length: 15; CDR3 protein: CAWTRPGAVNEKLFF
D gene: .; V gene: TRBV11-2; CDR3 length: 12; CDR3 protein: CASSLAGSEAFF
D gene: .; V gene: TRBV3-1/TRBV3-2; CDR3 length: 13; CDR3 protein: CASFGAGRTEAFF
D gene: .; V gene: TRBV27; CDR3 length: 12; CDR3 protein: CASSPGSYEQYF
D gene: .; V gene: TRBV7-2; CDR3 length: 15; CDR3 protein: CASSLGSAGTDTQYF
D gene: .; V gene: TRBV27; CDR3 length: 14; CDR3 protein: CASSLTRTVDGYTF
D gene: .; V gene: TRBV30; CDR3 length: 12; CDR3 protein: CAGGRLTGELFF
D gene: TRBD1; V gene: TRBV7-3; CDR3 length: 16; CDR3 protein: CASSLNSGGWNTEAFF
D gene: TRBD2; V gene: TRBV28; CDR3 length: 15; CDR3 protein: CASSLIAGGNNEQFF
D gene: .; V gene: TRBV30; CDR3 length: 10; CDR3 protein: CAWSPREHTF
D gene: TRBD1; V gene: TRBV7-2; CDR3 length: 14; CDR3 protein: CASSLTGWGGELFF
D gene: .; V gene: TRBV6-5; CDR3 length: 14; CDR3 protein: CASSYRETDNEQFF